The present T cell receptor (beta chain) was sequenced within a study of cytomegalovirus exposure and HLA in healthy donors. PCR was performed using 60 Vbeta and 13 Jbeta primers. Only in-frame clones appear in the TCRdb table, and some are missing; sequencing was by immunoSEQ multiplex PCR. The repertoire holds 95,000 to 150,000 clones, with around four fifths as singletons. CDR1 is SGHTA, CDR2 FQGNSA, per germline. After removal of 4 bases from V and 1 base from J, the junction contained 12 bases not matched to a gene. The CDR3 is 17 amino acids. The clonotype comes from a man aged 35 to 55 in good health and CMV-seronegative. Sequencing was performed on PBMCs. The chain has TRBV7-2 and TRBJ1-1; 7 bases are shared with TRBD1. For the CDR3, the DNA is TGTGCCAGCAGCTATTTCTCCTCCAACAGGGGGAACACTGAAGCTTTCTTT. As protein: CASSYFSSNRGNTEAFF. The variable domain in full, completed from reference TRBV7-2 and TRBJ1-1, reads GAGVSQSPSNKVTEKGKDVELRCDPISGHTALYWYRQSLGQGLEFLIYFQGNSAPDKSGLPSDRFSAERTGGSVSTLTIQRTQQEDSAVYLCASSYFSSNRGNTEAFFGQGTRLTVV.